This TCR beta chain was recorded in a study of blood T cell repertoires in COVID-19. Assay used: immunoSEQ multiplex PCR; TCRdb lists only in-frame clones, some missing. The data show 330,000 or so clones, with roughly 87% seen just once and around 3% held by the top ten. The TCR comes from a woman aged 30 to 39 who had recovered from COVID-19. Sequencing used PBMCs or T cells enriched from blood (not recorded which).

This chain's CDR3 is CASGWTGAQGEQFF. In nucleotides, the CDR3 is TGTGCCAGCGGTTGGACAGGGGCCCAGGGGGAGCAGTTCTTC. The chain recombines TRBV27 with TRBJ2-1, with 9 positions matching TRBD1. Trimming removed 8 bases from V and 10 bases from J; junction bases left unmatched: 12. This CDR3 spans 14 amino acids. CDR1 is MNHEY and CDR2 is SMNVEV in the germline V gene (reference sequence).